Listed below are T cell receptor beta chains from one sample, sequenced in a study of T cell changes during pregnancy in multiple sclerosis. Assay used: immunoSEQ multiplex PCR; TCRdb lists only in-frame clones, some missing. Found here are tens of thousands of clones, roughly nine tenths of them singletons; the top ten hold about 1.2%. Sequencing used peripheral blood, obtained after pregnancy. Receptor source: a female donor in good health, enrolled as a control in a pregnancy study. Each CDR3 is given with its conserved first and last residue. The D gene is left open where the match is weak. Not all rows give a size; the values are once, few, many and, for expanded clones, a class.

d_gene	abundance	v_gene	j_gene	CDR3aa	CDR3nt
-	-	TRBV7-2	TRBJ1-3	CASSLGSGGNTIYF	TGTGCCAGCAGCTTAGGTTCAGGGGGAAACACCATATATTTT
-	-	TRBV7-9	TRBJ1-2	CASSLTTGDGYTF	TGTGCCAGCAGCTTAACAACAGGCGATGGCTACACCTTC
TRBD1	-	TRBV5-5	TRBJ1-4	CASSLLTGVNEKLFF	TGTGCCAGCAGCTTACTGACAGGGGTTAATGAAAAACTGTTTTTT
-	-	TRBV19	TRBJ2-3	CASTGRQSDTQYF	TGTGCCAGTACAGGCAGACAGTCAGATACGCAGTATTTT
-	-	TRBV4-3	TRBJ1-6	CASSQGGGGNSPLHF	TGCGCCAGCAGCCAAGGCGGGGGCGGTAATTCACCCCTCCACTTT
TRBD1	-	TRBV5-1	TRBJ1-6	CASSSTGGDSPLHF	TGCGCCAGCAGCTCGACAGGGGGGGATTCACCCCTCCACTTT
TRBD1	-	TRBV5-1	TRBJ2-7	CASSRTGSSSYEQYF	TGCGCCAGCAGCCGGACAGGGTCTAGCTCCTACGAGCAGTACTTC
TRBD1	-	TRBV7-3	TRBJ1-2	CASSLEGATNYGYTF	TGTGCCAGCAGCTTAGAGGGGGCAACTAACTATGGCTACACCTTC
-	-	TRBV7-9	TRBJ1-2	CASSNMTGVNYGYTF	TGTGCCAGCAGCAATATGACAGGTGTGAACTATGGCTACACCTTC
TRBD1	-	TRBV6-6	TRBJ1-5	CASSFGQGNQPQHF	TGTGCCAGCAGTTTCGGACAGGGGAATCAGCCCCAGCATTTT
TRBD1	-	TRBV7-3	TRBJ1-2	CASSLDREASGYTF	TGTGCCAGCAGCTTAGACAGGGAGGCTTCTGGCTACACCTTC
-	once	TRBV4-1	TRBJ1-2	CASSQEWGANYGYTF	TGCGCCAGCAGCCAAGAGTGGGGGGCTAACTATGGCTACACCTTC
-	-	TRBV25-1	TRBJ1-2	CASSTWGGRAGYGYTF	TGTGCCAGCAGTACCTGGGGAGGCAGGGCAGGATATGGCTACACCTTC
TRBD1	-	TRBV5-5	TRBJ2-5	CASSSQGQQETQYF	TGTGCCAGCAGCAGCCAGGGACAGCAAGAGACCCAGTACTTC
TRBD2	-	TRBV7-3	TRBJ2-1	CASSPGLAGAGSYNEQFF	TGTGCCAGCAGCCCGGGACTAGCGGGGGCTGGCTCCTACAATGAGCAGTTCTTC
TRBD2	-	TRBV7-9	TRBJ2-3	CAGTSGGFSTDTQYF	TGTGCCGGCACTAGCGGGGGGTTTAGCACAGATACGCAGTATTTT
TRBD1	-	TRBV11-2	TRBJ1-4	CASTNLPRTGTGEKLFF	TGTGCCAGCACCAACCTCCCACGGACCGGGACAGGGGAAAAACTGTTTTTT
-	-	TRBV6-6	TRBJ1-2	CASSYSIGGGYGYTF	TGTGCCAGCAGTTACTCGATTGGGGGCGGGTATGGCTACACCTTC
TRBD1	-	TRBV4-1	TRBJ1-6	CASSQGYSKGAGSPLHF	TGCGCCAGCAGCCAAGGATATTCAAAGGGGGCTGGGTCACCCCTCCACTTT
-	-	TRBV6-5	TRBJ2-1	CASSFAGAAYNEQFF	TGTGCCAGCAGTTTCGCGGGGGCCGCCTACAATGAGCAGTTCTTC
-	-	TRBV18	TRBJ1-1	CASSPGPGGVLNTEAFF	TGTGCCAGCTCACCGGGGCCCGGGGGGGTACTGAACACTGAAGCTTTCTTT
-	few	TRBV28	TRBJ1-2	CASSSSPLNYGYTF	TGTGCCAGCAGCTCCTCCCCTCTTAACTATGGCTACACCTTC
-	-	TRBV30	TRBJ1-3	CAWSASGLSGNTIYF	TGTGCCTGGAGTGCTTCAGGGCTCTCTGGAAACACCATATATTTT
-	-	TRBV15	TRBJ2-5	CATSRGTDQETQYF	TGTGCCACCAGCAGAGGTACAGACCAAGAGACCCAGTACTTC
-	-	TRBV6-4	TRBJ1-2	CASRSDSGGVHTF	TGTGCCAGCAGGTCGGACTCCGGGGGGGTTCACACCTTC
-	-	TRBV30	TRBJ2-2	CAWSVKASGELFF	TGTGCCTGGAGTGTAAAGGCTAGCGGGGAGCTGTTTTTT
TRBD2	-	TRBV5-1	TRBJ2-3	CASSSGTSVTDTQYF	TGCGCCAGCAGCTCCGGGACTAGCGTCACAGATACGCAGTATTTT
TRBD2	-	TRBV10-3	TRBJ2-7	CAIRIRGGGDVYEQYF	TGTGCCATCAGAATTCGAGGTGGGGGGGATGTATACGAGCAGTACTTC
-	-	TRBV29-1	TRBJ1-1	CSVRSGLRNTEAFF	TGCAGCGTGCGATCAGGACTTAGGAACACTGAAGCTTTCTTT
-	-	TRBV4-2	TRBJ2-1	CASSQEQTSSYNEQFF	TGTGCCAGCAGCCAAGAACAGACGAGCTCCTACAATGAGCAGTTCTTC
TRBD1	-	TRBV29-1	TRBJ1-4	CSAGTGAREKLFF	TGCAGCGCTGGGACAGGGGCACGGGAAAAACTGTTTTTT
-	-	TRBV14	TRBJ1-2	CASSPGLSRGLNYGYTF	TGTGCCAGCAGCCCGGGACTCTCAAGAGGGCTTAACTATGGCTACACCTTC
TRBD2	-	TRBV7-9	TRBJ2-2	CASSLRRREGTGELFF	TGTGCCAGCAGCTTAAGGAGAAGGGAGGGAACCGGGGAGCTGTTTTTT
-	-	TRBV19	TRBJ1-5	CASSPRVSFSNQPQHF	TGTGCCAGTAGTCCCCGTGTAAGCTTTAGCAATCAGCCCCAGCATTTT
-	few	TRBV21-1	TRBJ1-2	CASSKGGRYGYTF	TGTGCCAGCAGCAAAGGAGGTCGGTATGGCTACACCTTC
-	-	TRBV5-1	TRBJ2-7	CASSLVAGYEQYF	TGCGCCAGCAGCTTGGTGGCGGGCTACGAGCAGTACTTC
-	-	TRBV7-9	TRBJ2-3	CASSFKDTQYF	TGTGCCAGCAGCTTTAAAGATACGCAGTATTTT
-	-	TRBV7-2	TRBJ1-1	CASSLVTGREAFF	TGTGCCAGCAGCTTAGTAACAGGGAGAGAAGCTTTCTTT
-	-	TRBV5-4	TRBJ1-3	CASSENPPGNTIYF	TGTGCCAGCAGCGAGAATCCTCCGGGAAACACCATATATTTT
TRBD2	-	TRBV7-3	TRBJ2-3	CASSLGGGGTDTQYF	TGTGCCAGCAGCTTAGGCGGGGGAGGGACAGATACGCAGTATTTT
TRBD1	-	TRBV18	TRBJ1-2	CASSPDRGIYGYTF	TGTGCCAGCTCACCGGACAGGGGGATTTATGGCTACACCTTC
-	-	TRBV11-2	TRBJ1-4	CASSLFYSNEKLFF	TGTGCCAGCAGCTTATTTTACAGTAATGAAAAACTGTTTTTT
TRBD2	-	TRBV18	TRBJ2-1	CASSPSSGGGDEQFF	TGTGCCAGCTCACCTTCCAGCGGGGGAGGGGATGAGCAGTTCTTC
-	-	TRBV7-9	TRBJ1-1	CASQQGSNTEAFF	TGTGCCAGCCAACAGGGATCGAACACTGAAGCTTTCTTT
-	-	TRBV7-9	TRBJ1-2	CASSSNIANYGYTF	TGTGCCAGCAGCTCCAACATTGCTAACTATGGCTACACCTTC
TRBD1	few	TRBV4-1	TRBJ1-1	CASSRGQGAMNTEAFF	TGCGCCAGCAGCCGGGGACAGGGGGCCATGAACACTGAAGCTTTCTTT
TRBD2	-	TRBV7-7	TRBJ2-5	CASSLGLAGRQETQYF	TGTGCTAGCAGCTTAGGACTAGCGGGCCGCCAAGAGACCCAGTACTTC
-	-	TRBV6-5	TRBJ1-2	CASSYSLSYGYTF	TGTGCCAGCAGTTACTCCCTAAGCTATGGCTACACCTTC
TRBD2	-	TRBV7-9	TRBJ2-3	CASSLSRGRFDTQYF	TGTGCCAGCAGCTTATCGCGGGGGAGGTTTGATACGCAGTATTTT
TRBD2	-	TRBV4-2	TRBJ2-1	CASSQDASGGPNEQFF	TGTGCCAGCAGCCAAGATGCTAGCGGGGGGCCCAATGAGCAGTTCTTC
TRBD2	-	TRBV18	TRBJ2-1	CASSPSGGEYNEQFF	TGTGCCAGCTCACCCAGCGGGGGGGAATACAATGAGCAGTTCTTC
TRBD1	-	TRBV15	TRBJ2-7	CATSRRQGAYEQYF	TGTGCCACCAGCAGAAGGCAGGGGGCATACGAGCAGTACTTC
-	-	TRBV7-3	TRBJ1-1	CASSSLMNTEAFF	TGTGCCAGCAGCTCCCTAATGAACACTGAAGCTTTCTTT